Presented here are 14 T cell receptor beta chains from one specimen sequenced in a study of radiotherapy plus CTLA-4 blockade in lung cancer. Only in-frame clones appear in the TCRdb table, and some are missing; sequencing was by immunoSEQ multiplex PCR. The data contain about 32,000 clones, around 85% of them singletons. The starting material was peripheral blood, obtained from a patient treated with radiotherapy plus ipilimumab. These TCRs come from a human donor with non-small cell lung cancer who had stable disease on radiotherapy plus ipilimumab.

The rearrangement uses TRBV4-1 and TRBJ2-1; 11 bases are shared with TRBD2. With 0 bases clipped from V and 5 bases from J, the junction kept 12 bases outside the gene matches. This CDR3 has 19 amino acids. The V gene's germline CDR1 is MGHRA and CDR2 YSYEKL. The CDR3 reads CASSQDATSGTYPDNEQFF. The CDR3 DNA sequence: TGCGCCAGCAGCCAAGATGCGACTAGCGGGACCTACCCCGACAATGAGCAGTTCTTC.

This clone was seen only once. This chain joins TRBV10-3 and TRBJ1-4; TRBD1 agrees at 9 bases. This CDR3 has 13 amino acids. Trimming at V came to 6 bases and at J to 5 bases, leaving 1 base not matched to a gene. The germline V gene has CDR1 ENHRY and CDR2 SYGVKD. In DNA, the CDR3 is TGTGCCATCAGGGGGACAGGGAATGAAAAACTGTTTTTT. Protein: CAIRGTGNEKLFF.

This chain joins TRBV4-1 and TRBJ2-7, with D tentatively TRBD1 (6 bases). The CDR3 covers 14 residues. Between the trimmed V and J ends, which lost 0 bases and 2 bases, there was a span of 8 bases. Germline V gene sequence: CDR1 MGHRA, CDR2 YSYEKL. This CDR3 is CASSQDGGPYEQYF. DNA for the CDR3: TGCGCCAGCAGCCAAGATGGGGGCCCCTACGAGCAGTACTTC.

V gene TRBV6-6 combines with J gene TRBJ2-7; D is perhaps TRBD1 (6 bases). V lost 5 bases to trimming and J lost 6 bases, with 17 bases between them. The germline gives CDR1 MNHNY, CDR2 SVGAGI (reference sequence). The CDR3 consists of 14 residues. As DNA, the CDR3 is TGTGCCAGCAGTCCACGGGACACCTCGGGCGAGCAGTACTTC. Protein sequence: CASSPRDTSGEQYF.

This clone has only a few counts. V and J are TRBV7-2 and TRBJ2-7, with a possible D match to TRBD2 (6 bases). Germline lookup yields CDR1 SGHTA and CDR2 FQGNSA. V lost 3 bases, J lost 7 bases, and 19 bases lay in between. The CDR3 totals 15 residues. The CDR3 nucleotides are TGTGCCAGCAGCTTGCAGGCGGGATCCCTAGGAGAGCAGTACTTC. Its protein product is CASSLQAGSLGEQYF.

V is TRBV4-1 and J is TRBJ2-5; 7 positions match TRBD2. The CDR3 is 15 residues long. Per germline, CDR1 MGHRA and CDR2 YSYEKL. Unmatched junction bases numbered 11, after V lost 3 bases and J lost 7 bases. In DNA, the CDR3 is TGCGCCAGCAGCCAGACTAGCTTCCCCGGGGGGACCCAGTACTTC. Amino acid sequence: CASSQTSFPGGTQYF.

CDR3 nucleotides: TGTGCCAGCTCACCATCTCCGCCCGGGACTAGCGGGTACGAGCAGTACTTC. This encodes CASSPSPPGTSGYEQYF. This chain joins TRBV18 and TRBJ2-7; TRBD2 agrees at 12 bases. Germline V gives CDR1 KGHSH, CDR2 LQKENI. V was pared by 2 bases and J by 4 bases, with 9 bases of the junction left unmatched. This CDR3 contains 17 residues.

This clone has a single count. This chain joins TRBV9 and TRBJ2-1; 7 bases agree with TRBD2. Trimming cost V 0 bases and J 2 bases; bases outside gene matches: 8. Germline loops: CDR1 SGDLS, CDR2 YYNGEE. CDR3 length: 17 amino acids. The CDR3 coding sequence is TGTGCCAGCAGCGTAGGGGCGGGAGTCCCCCCCTACAATGAGCAGTTCTTC. Encoded protein: CASSVGAGVPPYNEQFF.

The chain couples TRBV5-6 to TRBJ1-1; unclear D gene. The V end was cut by 1 base, the J end by 4 bases, with 11 bases between. CDR1 and CDR2 (germline): SGHDT, YYEEEE. The CDR3 sequence is 14 residues long. The chain's CDR3 is CASSLRTGSTEAFF. Written as DNA, the CDR3 is TGTGCCAGCAGCTTGCGGACCGGGAGCACTGAAGCTTTCTTT.

The chain carries TRBV5-6 and TRBJ2-7; 9 bases align to TRBD2. After removal of 0 bases from V and 2 bases from J, the junction contained 3 bases not matched to a gene. This CDR3 has 15 amino acids. Germline CDR1 and CDR2: SGHDT and YYEEEE. CDR3 residues: CASSLVAGGPYEQYF. As DNA, the CDR3 is TGTGCCAGCAGCTTGGTGGCGGGAGGGCCCTACGAGCAGTACTTC.

This clone was picked up one time. The chain uses TRBV10-3 and TRBJ2-3, with TRBD1 identical over 7 bases. Trimming cost V 7 bases and J 5 bases; bases outside gene matches: 6. This CDR3 is built from 13 residues. Germline V gene sequence: CDR1 ENHRY, CDR2 SYGVKD. As DNA, the CDR3 is TGTGCCATCAAGGAAGGGGGCAAAGATACGCAGTATTTT. Translation gives CAIKEGGKDTQYF.

Here the CDR3 reads CASSPMKEGLAVNEQFF. CDR3 bases: TGCGCCAGCAGCCCCATGAAGGAAGGACTAGCGGTTAATGAGCAGTTCTTC. This chain uses TRBV4-1 with TRBJ2-1; 10 bases match TRBD2. CDR1 is MGHRA, CDR2 YSYEKL, per germline. The CDR3 is made up of 17 amino acids. V shed 4 bases, J shed 7 bases, and the junction held 13 bases outside the gene matches.

This clone has a single count. This chain uses TRBV29-1 with TRBJ2-7; 7 bases agree with TRBD2. The CDR3 runs 12 residues. Trimming removed 4 bases from V and 4 bases from J; junction bases left unmatched: 4. Germline V gene data show CDR1 as SQVTM and CDR2 as ANQGSEA. The CDR3 loop is CSVVGRGYEQYF. CDR3 DNA sequence: TGCAGCGTTGTGGGGAGGGGATACGAGCAGTACTTC.

The chain links TRBV4-1 to TRBJ1-3; D may be TRBD1 (5 bases). Germline loops: CDR1 MGHRA, CDR2 YSYEKL. Trimming left V 1 base short and J 2 bases short, with 9 bases between. The CDR3 has 15 amino acids. This CDR3 reads CASSQAVGAGNTIYF. The CDR3 nucleotides are TGCGCCAGCAGCCAAGCGGTAGGGGCTGGAAACACCATATATTTT.